The 20 T cell receptor beta chains in this list originate from one sample, sequenced in a study of siplizumab effects on memory and regulatory T cells. Data came from immunoSEQ multiplex PCR; TCRdb stores just in-frame clones and leaves some out. The sample yields under 130,000 clones, about 93% seen once. The sequenced material came from CD4+ T cells sorted from blood. The receptors stem from a human donor in good health.

This clone was observed once. The chain joins TRBV9 to TRBJ2-5; D not certain. Trimming left V 0 bases short and J 2 bases short, with 8 bases between. Germline V lookup: CDR1 SGDLS, CDR2 YYNGEE. The CDR3 is 14 amino acids. CDR3 bases: TGTGCCAGCAGCGTAGGTCCCTTACAAGAGACCCAGTACTTC. This codes for CASSVGPLQETQYF.

The chain recombines TRBV4-2 with TRBJ2-5; TRBD1 matches 9 bases. Matching the DNA end better, TRBJ2-7 makes the J call doubtful. Germline CDR1 LGHNA, CDR2 YNFKEQ. The CDR3 is made up of 17 amino acids. For the CDR3, the DNA is TGTGCCAGCAGCCAAGCTTCTGGGACAGGGCGACGTTACGAGCAGTACTTC. Translating it yields CASSQASGTGRRYEQYF.

The chain uses TRBV19 and TRBJ2-7, with TRBD1 matching 7 bases. J was trimmed by 4 bases and V by 6 bases; bases with no gene match: 9. CDR3 length equals 14 residues. Germline V gene lookup returns CDR1 LNHDA and CDR2 SQIVND (reference sequence). CDR3 DNA: TGTGCCAGTAGCCTGGGACAGAATACTTACGAGCAGTACTTC. Translating it yields CASSLGQNTYEQYF. Looking up the rest from reference TRBV19 and TRBJ2-7 gives the full variable domain: DGGITQSPKYLFRKEGQNVTLSCEQNLNHDAMYWYRQDPGQGLRLIYYSQIVNDFQKGDIAEGYSVSREKKESFPLTVTSAQKNPTAFYLCASSLGQNTYEQYFGPGTRLTVT.

This clone was seen ten or more times. The chain links TRBV4-2 to TRBJ2-1; D ambiguous. The CDR3 spans 15 residues. Germline V lookup: CDR1 LGHNA, CDR2 YNFKEQ. With 1 base removed from V and 5 bases from J, the gap between germline ends came to 12 bases. The CDR3 nucleotides are TGTGCCAGCAGCCAAGCTCAGAGAGGAGACAATGAGCAGTTCTTC. Its translation is CASSQAQRGDNEQFF.

The chain has TRBV7-8 and TRBJ2-7; tentatively, D is TRBD2 (6 bases). There are 17 residues in the CDR3. Trimming left V 2 bases short and J 3 bases short, with 20 bases between. Germline values: CDR1 SGHVS, CDR2 FQNEAQ. The CDR3: CASSLTLRLGLNYEQYF. As DNA, the CDR3 is TGTGCCAGCAGCTTAACCCTAAGATTAGGACTAAACTACGAGCAGTACTTC.

The chain employs TRBV7-2 and TRBJ1-1; TRBD1 might be the D (6 bases). Between the trimmed V and J ends, which lost 1 base and 4 bases, there was a span of 7 bases. This CDR3 spans 13 amino acids. Per the germline V gene, CDR1 is SGHTA and CDR2 is FQGNSA. CDR3 sequence (DNA): TGTGCCAGCAGCTTAGGAGGGGGCACTGAAGCTTTCTTT. It translates to CASSLGGGTEAFF. Supplemented by reference TRBV7-2 and TRBJ1-1, the full variable domain reads GAGVSQSPSNKVTEKGKDVELRCDPISGHTALYWYRQSLGQGLEFLIYFQGNSAPDKSGLPSDRFSAERTGGSVSTLTIQRTQQEDSAVYLCASSLGGGTEAFFGQGTRLTVV.

The CDR3 sequence is CASSPPTGQAITEAFF. CDR3 nucleotide sequence: TGTGCCAGCTCACCACCGACGGGGCAAGCGATCACTGAAGCTTTCTTT. The rearrangement uses TRBV18 and TRBJ1-1; TRBD1 might be the D (5 bases). The CDR3 has 16 residues. With 0 bases removed from V and 4 bases from J, the gap between germline ends came to 15 bases. Germline CDR1 KGHSH, CDR2 LQKENI.

This chain links TRBV14 with TRBJ2-2; 14 bases align to TRBD2. Losses at the gene ends were 5 bases for V and 6 bases for J; bases not matched to a gene: 11. Germline CDR1 and CDR2: SGHDN and FVKESK. The CDR3 is made up of 18 amino acids. CDR3 sequence reads: CASSTRGTSGRRAGELFF. The CDR3 coding sequence is TGTGCCAGCAGCACACGGGGGACTAGCGGGAGACGGGCCGGGGAGCTGTTTTTT.

The chain couples TRBV2 to TRBJ1-5; no clear D gene. V lost 4 bases to trimming and J lost 7 bases, with 17 bases between them. Looked up from germline, CDR1 is SNHLY and CDR2 is FYNNEI. The CDR3 loop spans 15 amino acids. CDR3 amino acids: CASSGSSLQAQPQHF. DNA for the CDR3: TGTGCCAGCAGTGGTTCATCCCTTCAGGCGCAGCCCCAGCATTTT. Variable domain in full (rest from reference TRBV2 and TRBJ1-5): EPEVTQTPSHQVTQMGQEVILRCVPISNHLYFYWYRQILGQKVEFLVSFYNNEISEKSEIFDDQFSVERPDGSNFTLKIRSTKLEDSAMYFCASSGSSLQAQPQHFGDGTRLSIL.

This chain uses TRBV30 with TRBJ2-3; the match to TRBD2 covers 8 bases. V was clipped by 0 bases and J by 2 bases; unmatched bases: 4. CDR3 size: 15 residues. Germline values: CDR1 GTSNPN, CDR2 SVGIG (reference sequence). DNA of the CDR3: TGTGCCTGGAGTGTGGGTAGCGGGATCACAGATACGCAGTATTTT. Protein product: CAWSVGSGITDTQYF.

V is TRBV7-9 and J is TRBJ2-7; D is ambiguous. The CDR3 contains 13 residues. From germline, CDR1 is SEHNR and CDR2 FQNEAQ (reference sequence). V gave up 3 bases and J gave up 0 bases, with 6 bases separating them. This CDR3 is CASSFADSYEQYF. DNA for the CDR3: TGTGCCAGCAGCTTTGCGGACTCCTACGAGCAGTACTTC.

The chain uses TRBV2 and TRBJ2-1, with 8 bases aligning to TRBD2. Germline lookup yields CDR1 SNHLY and CDR2 FYNNEI. This CDR3 has 15 amino acids. V shed 1 base and J 8 bases; nucleotides not matched to a gene: 7. The CDR3 DNA reads as TGTGCCAGCAGTGAAGTCAGCGGGGGAGGGGATGAGCAGTTCTTC. Amino acid sequence: CASSEVSGGGDEQFF.

The rearrangement uses TRBV5-1 and TRBJ1-1, with D perhaps matching TRBD1 (5 bases). CDR3 length equals 13 residues. Trimming left V 0 bases short and J 5 bases short, with 8 bases between. The germline V gene encodes CDR1 SGHRS and CDR2 YFSETQ. The DNA for the CDR3 is TGCGCCAGCAGCTTGGCCCAGGGTACTGAAGCTTTCTTT. Translated, it gives CASSLAQGTEAFF.

The chain is built from TRBV18 and TRBJ1-2, with D hard to call. The V gene lost 2 bases and the J gene lost 0 bases, with 10 bases spanning the gap. CDR3 length: 15 residues. Per the germline V gene, CDR1 is KGHSH and CDR2 is LQKENI. The CDR3 spells CASSPAGVPNYGYTF. The CDR3, as DNA: TGTGCCAGCTCACCAGCAGGCGTTCCTAACTATGGCTACACCTTC. Complete variable domain (other parts from reference TRBV18 and TRBJ1-2): NAGVMQNPRHLVRRRGQEARLRCSPMKGHSHVYWYRQLPEEGLKFMVYLQKENIIDESGMPKERFSAEFPKEGPSILRIQQVVRGDSAAYFCASSPAGVPNYGYTFGSGTRLTVV.

In its sample, this clone was seen once. The chain employs TRBV5-6 and TRBJ2-3; D is possibly TRBD1 (7 bases). The CDR3 totals 16 residues. Germline values: CDR1 SGHDT, CDR2 YYEEEE. V was shortened by 3 bases and J by 2 bases, with 16 bases between the two germline ends. The CDR3 region has the DNA TGTGCCAGCAGCTCAGGGGGGATAAGATTCACAGATACGCAGTATTTT. It specifies CASSSGGIRFTDTQYF.

The rearrangement joins TRBV30 to TRBJ2-7; 9 bases align to TRBD2. Per the germline V gene, CDR1 is GTSNPN and CDR2 is SVGIG (reference sequence). The CDR3 has 15 amino acids. The J segment lost 7 bases and the V segment lost 0 bases, leaving 10 bases of the junction unmatched. CDR3 loop: CAWSVLAGGTSEQYF. The DNA of the CDR3 is TGTGCCTGGAGTGTACTGGCGGGGGGGACGTCGGAGCAGTACTTC.

This sequence joins TRBV5-1 and TRBJ1-5; D uncertain. CDR3 length equals 14 residues. The germline V gene encodes CDR1 SGHRS and CDR2 YFSETQ. Trimming stripped 7 bases from V and 4 bases from J, with 15 bases between. The CDR3 is CASGEGGLNQPQHF. The CDR3 nucleotides read TGCGCCAGCGGCGAAGGAGGGCTAAATCAGCCCCAGCATTTT.

CDR3: CASSGTVSGNTIYF. The CDR3 coding sequence is TGCGCCAGCAGCGGGACAGTCTCTGGAAACACCATATATTTT. This sequence joins TRBV5-1 and TRBJ1-3, with 7 bases aligning to TRBD1. This CDR3 has 14 amino acids. V gave up 4 bases and J gave up 0 bases; unmatched junction bases: 1. Germline V lookup: CDR1 SGHRS, CDR2 YFSETQ.

The chain has TRBV7-2 and TRBJ2-7; possibly TRBD2 for D (5 bases). Germline V CDR1 and CDR2: SGHTA, FQGNSA. V lost 5 bases and J lost 7, with 15 bases in between. This CDR3 is 13 amino acids long. DNA of the CDR3: TGTGCCAGCAGCCTCGGGATCCTCGGGGAGCAGTACTTC. It is translated as CASSLGILGEQYF.

This sequence joins TRBV27 and TRBJ1-2, with unresolved D. The V and J ends lost 6 bases and 3 bases respectively, with 11 bases between them. The CDR3 spans 13 residues. Germline-derived CDR1 and CDR2 are MNHEY and SMNVEV (reference sequence). CDR3: CASRKGRDYGYTF. The CDR3 nucleotides read TGTGCCAGCAGGAAGGGCCGTGACTATGGCTACACCTTC.